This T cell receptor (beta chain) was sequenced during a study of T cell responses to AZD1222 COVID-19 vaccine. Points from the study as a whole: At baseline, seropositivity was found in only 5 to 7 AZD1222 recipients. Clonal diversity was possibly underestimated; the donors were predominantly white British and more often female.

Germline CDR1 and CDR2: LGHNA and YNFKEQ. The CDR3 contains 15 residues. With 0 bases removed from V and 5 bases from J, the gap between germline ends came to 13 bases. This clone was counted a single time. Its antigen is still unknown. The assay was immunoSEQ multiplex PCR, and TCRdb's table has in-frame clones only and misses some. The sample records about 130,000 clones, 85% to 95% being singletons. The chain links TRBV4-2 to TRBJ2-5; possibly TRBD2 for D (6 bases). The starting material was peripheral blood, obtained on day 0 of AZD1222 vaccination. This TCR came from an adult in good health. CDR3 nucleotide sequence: TGTGCCAGCAGCCAAGAGGTGGCAGGGAGGGAGACCCAGTACTTC. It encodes CASSQEVAGRETQYF.